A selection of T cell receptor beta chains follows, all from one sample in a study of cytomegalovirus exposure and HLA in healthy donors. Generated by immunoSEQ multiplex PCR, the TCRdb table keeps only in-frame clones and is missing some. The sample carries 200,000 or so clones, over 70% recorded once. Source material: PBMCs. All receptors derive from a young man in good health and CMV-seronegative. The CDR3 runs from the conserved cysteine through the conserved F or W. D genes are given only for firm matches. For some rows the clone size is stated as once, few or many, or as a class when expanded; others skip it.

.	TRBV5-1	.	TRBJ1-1	TGCGCCAGCAGCTTGGTTGAGACAGTGAACACTGAAGCTTTCTTT	CASSLVETVNTEAFF
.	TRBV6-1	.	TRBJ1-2	TGTGCCAGCAGTGAAGCCGCCAGGGATATTGATGGCTACACCTTC	CASSEAARDIDGYTF
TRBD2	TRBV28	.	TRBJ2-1	TGTGCCAGCAGTTTCGGAGCGGGGGAGGTCAATGAGCAGTTCTTC	CASSFGAGEVNEQFF
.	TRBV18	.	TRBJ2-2	TGTGCCAGCTCACCACCCAACAAGAACACCGGGGAGCTGTTTTTT	CASSPPNKNTGELFF
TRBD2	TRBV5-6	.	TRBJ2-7	TGTGCCAGCAGCAGGACTTACCCCGGGAGGGAGCAGTACTTC	CASSRTYPGREQYF
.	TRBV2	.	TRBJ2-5	TGTGCCAGCAGTAGACTTGAGCGAGAGACCCAGTACTTC	CASSRLERETQYF
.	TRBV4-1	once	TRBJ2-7	TGCGCCAGCAGCCAAGGTCCGGACACTTCCTACGAGCAGTACTTC	CASSQGPDTSYEQYF
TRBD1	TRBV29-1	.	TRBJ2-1	TGCAGCGTTGACAACCGACAGGGAAACAATGAGCAGTTCTTC	CSVDNRQGNNEQFF
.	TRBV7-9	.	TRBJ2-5	TGTGCCAGCAGTAATTCCGAGGGCACAGAGACCCAGTACTTC	CASSNSEGTETQYF
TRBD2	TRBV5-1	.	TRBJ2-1	TGCGCCAGCAGACGCCGGACTAGCGGGCGGGACAATGAGCAGTTCTTC	CASRRRTSGRDNEQFF
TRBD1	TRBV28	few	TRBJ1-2	TGTGCCAGCCAGGACAGGGTGAAGTACACCTTC	CASQDRVKYTF
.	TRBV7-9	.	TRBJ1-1	TGTGCCAGCAGCTTAGAGGGTAGGTGGGGCGGAACGAACACTGAAGCTTTCTTT	CASSLEGRWGGTNTEAFF
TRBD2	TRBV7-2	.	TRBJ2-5	TGTGCCAGCAGCTTGGGCGGGGGGGGCGAGGAGACCCAGTACTTC	CASSLGGGGEETQYF
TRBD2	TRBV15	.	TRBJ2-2	TGTGCCATCAGCCCCGGGACAGCGGGAGGTTTTGGCGGGGAGCTGTTTTTT	CAISPGTAGGFGGELFF
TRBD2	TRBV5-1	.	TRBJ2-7	TGCGCCAGCAGCTTACTAGCGGGGGACTCATACGAGCAGTACTTC	CASSLLAGDSYEQYF
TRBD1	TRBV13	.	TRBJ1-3	TGTGCCAGCAGCCCGGGGACAGCCAACTCTGGAAACACCATATATTTT	CASSPGTANSGNTIYF
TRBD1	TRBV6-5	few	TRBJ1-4	TGTGCCAGCAGTTTGGGACAGGGTAATGAAAAACTGTTTTTT	CASSLGQGNEKLFF
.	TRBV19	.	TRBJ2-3	TGTGCCAGTAGTACGACCACCTCCACTCTAGGCACAGATACGCAGTATTTT	CASSTTTSTLGTDTQYF
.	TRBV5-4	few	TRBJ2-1	TGTGCCAGCAGCTTACTGGGAGTAGTATATGAGCAGTTCTTC	CASSLLGVVYEQFF
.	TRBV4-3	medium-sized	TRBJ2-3	TGCGCCAGCAGCCATGGCGGGCTAGCGCGCACAGATACGCAGTATTTT	CASSHGGLARTDTQYF
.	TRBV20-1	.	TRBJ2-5	TGCAGTGCGGGCACACAAGAGACCCAGTACTTC	CSAGTQETQYF
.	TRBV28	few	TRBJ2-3	TGTGCCAGCAGTCCTGACTCTTATACGCAGTATTTT	CASSPDSYTQYF
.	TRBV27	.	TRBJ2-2	TGTGCCAGCAGTTTAGTGCTAGATCGTCCCGGGGAGCTGTTTTTT	CASSLVLDRPGELFF
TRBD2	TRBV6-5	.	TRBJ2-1	TGTGCCAGCAGTTATGGGACTAGCGGGCCCTCTAATGAGCAGTTCTTC	CASSYGTSGPSNEQFF
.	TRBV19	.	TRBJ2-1	TGTGCCAGTAGTAACCGAGAGGGTTGGGCTGAGCAGTTCTTC	CASSNREGWAEQFF
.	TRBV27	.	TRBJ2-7	TGTGCCAGCAGTTTATCTGAGGGCTACGAGCAGTACTTC	CASSLSEGYEQYF
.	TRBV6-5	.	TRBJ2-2	TGTGCCAGCAGCCGAGACACATACACCGGGGAGCTGTTTTTT	CASSRDTYTGELFF
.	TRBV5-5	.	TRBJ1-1	TGTGCCAGCAGCTTGTTGCTGCAGTCCGTAGCTTTCTTT	CASSLLLQSVAFF
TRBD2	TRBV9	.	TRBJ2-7	TGTGCCAGCAGCGTAGAGGTAGCGGGAGGGCCGATAGATCCCTACGAGCAGTACTTC	CASSVEVAGGPIDPYEQYF
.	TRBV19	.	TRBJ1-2	TGTGCCAGTATGGGGGCCCCCGCGGAGGCCTCTAACTATGGCTACACCTTC	CASMGAPAEASNYGYTF
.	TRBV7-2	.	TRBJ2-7	TGTGCCAGCAGCTCTGTAGGGGACGAGCAGTACTTC	CASSSVGDEQYF
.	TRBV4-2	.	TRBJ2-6	TGTGCCAGCAGCCAAGAGGGCAGCTCTGGGGCCAACGGCCTGACTTTC	CASSQEGSSGANGLTF
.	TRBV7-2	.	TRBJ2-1	TGTGCCAGCAGCTCAAATAATGAGCGGTTCTTC	CASSSNNERFF
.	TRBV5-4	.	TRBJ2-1	TGTGCCAGCAGCTCGGAGCTACTTGCAAGCGAGCAGTTCTTC	CASSSELLASEQFF
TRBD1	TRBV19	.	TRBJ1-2	TGTGCCAGTAGTACAAAATTAACTCCGGGACAGGATGGCTATGGCTACACCTTC	CASSTKLTPGQDGYGYTF
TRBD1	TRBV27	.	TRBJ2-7	TGTGCCAGCAGTTTGGGACAGAGTCCTTACGAGCAGTACTTC	CASSLGQSPYEQYF
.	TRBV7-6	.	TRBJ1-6	TGTGCCAGCAGTCGGACATTAAGCTCCTATAATTCACCCCTCCACTTT	CASSRTLSSYNSPLHF